These T cell receptor beta chains were read from a single sample in a study of beta chain features in type 1 diabetes. The table came from immunoSEQ multiplex PCR; TCRdb's copy has only in-frame clones and leaves some out. The table lists a few hundred thousand clones, around 24% of them singletons. Input material: naive CD4+ T cells from blood. The receptors here all came from a woman between 25 and 40 years old with type 1 diabetes. CDR3s include the opening cysteine and the closing phenylalanine or tryptophan. The D gene is left open where the match is weak. Not all rows give a size; the values are once, few, many and, for expanded clones, a class.

d_gene	v_gene	abundance	j_gene	CDR3nt	CDR3aa
NA	TRBV10-3	NA	TRBJ2-1	TGTGCCATCAGTGTGAACAGTCAAAATGAGCAGTTCTTC	CAISVNSQNEQFF
TRBD1	TRBV30	few	TRBJ1-1	TGTGCCTGGAGTGTACCAGGGGGAATGAAGGCTTTCTTT	CAWSVPGGMKAFF
TRBD1	TRBV9	NA	TRBJ2-1	TGTGCCAGCAGCGCCGAAGGGCGACAGGGCAATGAGCAGTTCTTC	CASSAEGRQGNEQFF
NA	TRBV10-3	few	TRBJ2-6	TGTGCCATCAGTGATATATGGGGAGACACTGTTTCTGGGGCCAACGTCCTGACTTTC	CAISDIWGDTVSGANVLTF
TRBD2	TRBV7-3	NA	TRBJ2-3	TGTGCCAGCAGCTTAAGACTAGCGGGCGCAGATACGCAGTATTTT	CASSLRLAGADTQYF
NA	TRBV7-2	few	TRBJ2-4	TGTGCCAGCAGCCCCCTCGGGGGATCGAAAAACATTCAGTACTTC	CASSPLGGSKNIQYF
TRBD1	TRBV7-3	few	TRBJ1-2	TGTGCCAGCAGCTTGGACAGGGGAAATGGCTACACCTTC	CASSLDRGNGYTF
TRBD1	TRBV5-1	NA	TRBJ2-1	TGCGCCAGCAGCTTGGGACAGGGGTATGGCAATGAGCAGTTCTTC	CASSLGQGYGNEQFF
NA	TRBV14	NA	TRBJ2-7	TGTGCCAGCAGCCAACCCAGGGGTGGATTCTACGAGCAGTACTTC	CASSQPRGGFYEQYF
TRBD1	TRBV9	NA	TRBJ1-2	TGTGCCAGCAGCCAGGGGGCCTATGGCTACACCTTC	CASSQGAYGYTF
NA	TRBV28	NA	TRBJ2-1	TGTGCCAGCACCTTCGAGGGTTTAAGGCGGAGCTCCTACAATGAGCAGTTCTTC	CASTFEGLRRSSYNEQFF
NA	TRBV29-1	NA	TRBJ1-1	TGCAGCGTTGATCTCAGGGGCCGGGGCACTGAAGCTTTCTTT	CSVDLRGRGTEAFF
NA	TRBV2	few	TRBJ2-7	TGTGCCAGCACCCCGGTTGGCGAGCAGTACTTC	CASTPVGEQYF
TRBD2	TRBV27	NA	TRBJ2-3	TGTGCCAGCAGTCCCAGACTAGCGGGAGTTCGAGATACGCAGTATTTT	CASSPRLAGVRDTQYF
TRBD1	TRBV30	NA	TRBJ2-7	TGTGCCTGGAACGGACCCGGGACAGCGAGCTCCTACGAGCAGTACTTC	CAWNGPGTASSYEQYF
NA	TRBV4-2	few	TRBJ2-7	TGTGCCAGCAGCCCCCCCCAGAGCTCAGCGGAGCAGTACTTC	CASSPPQSSAEQYF
TRBD1	TRBV7-3	NA	TRBJ2-3	TGTGCCAGCAGCCTCCACCAGGGGGGCACAGATACGCAGTATTTT	CASSLHQGGTDTQYF
TRBD1	TRBV6-1	few	TRBJ2-5	TGTGCCAGCTGCCGGGACAGGGATCAAGAGACCCAGTACTTC	CASCRDRDQETQYF
NA	TRBV2	NA	TRBJ1-2	TGTGCCAGCAGTGCACAGGGTGGGATAAACTATGGCTACACCTTC	CASSAQGGINYGYTF
TRBD1	TRBV28	few	TRBJ1-2	TGTGCCAGCAGTTTAGCCGGGACAGTCTATGGCTACACCTTC	CASSLAGTVYGYTF
TRBD2	TRBV29-1	few	TRBJ2-3	TGCAGCGTCGGGACTAGCGGCACAGATACGCAGTATTTT	CSVGTSGTDTQYF
TRBD2	TRBV4-1	NA	TRBJ2-7	TGCGCCAGCAGCCGACTCAGGGCGCGGGAGGGATATGACGAGCAGTACTTC	CASSRLRAREGYDEQYF
NA	TRBV5-6	few	TRBJ2-7	TGTGCCAGCAGCCGCGGCGGGGTCCGCTACGAGCAGTACTTC	CASSRGGVRYEQYF
TRBD2	TRBV25-1	NA	TRBJ2-7	TGTGCCAGCAGTGAATTCGTAGCGGGAGTTAAGGAGCAGTACTTC	CASSEFVAGVKEQYF
TRBD2	TRBV4-1	few	TRBJ2-7	TGCGCCAGCAGCCAAGAGAAGCGGGAGGGCTTGTGGGAGCAGTACTTC	CASSQEKREGLWEQYF
NA	TRBV9	NA	TRBJ1-1	TGTGCCAGCAGCCCGACGGGACACTCGAACACTGAAGCTTTCTTT	CASSPTGHSNTEAFF
NA	TRBV7-9	few	TRBJ2-5	TGTGCCAGCAGCTGGCCAGTTCAAGAGACCCAGTACTTC	CASSWPVQETQYF
NA	TRBV6-1	few	TRBJ2-3	TGTGCCGGGTGGACTCCCAGCACAGATACGCAGTATTTT	CAGWTPSTDTQYF
NA	TRBV29-1	NA	TRBJ2-1	TGCAGCGTAACCACCCGGCGGGATTCCTACAATGAGCAGTTCTTC	CSVTTRRDSYNEQFF
NA	TRBV29-1	few	TRBJ2-6	TGCAGCGTTCCGCGGGATGCCTCTGGGGCCAACGTCCTGACTTTC	CSVPRDASGANVLTF
NA	TRBV28	NA	TRBJ1-1	TGTGCCAGCAGTTTCCCGGGGGGCGTCACTGAAGCTTTCTTT	CASSFPGGVTEAFF
TRBD2	TRBV4-1	NA	TRBJ2-1	TGCGCCAGCAGCCAAGGTCCTCGGATAGCGGGTACTAATGAGCAGTTCTTC	CASSQGPRIAGTNEQFF
NA	TRBV30	few	TRBJ1-4	TGTGCCTGGAGTGTGTTGGCAGCAGGGCATGAAAAACTGTTTTTT	CAWSVLAAGHEKLFF
TRBD1	TRBV28	few	TRBJ2-3	TGTGCCAGCAGCCTCTCCGGACAGGGACGGGGCCCAGATACGCAGTATTTT	CASSLSGQGRGPDTQYF
TRBD2	TRBV10-2	NA	TRBJ2-1	TGCGCCAGCAGCGGTACTAGCGGGAGGGCCGGTGAGCAGTTCTTC	CASSGTSGRAGEQFF
TRBD2	TRBV11-3	few	TRBJ2-1	TGTGCCAGCAGCTATGGGGGTAGCGGGCCCTACAATGAGCAGTTCTTC	CASSYGGSGPYNEQFF
TRBD2	TRBV7-9	NA	TRBJ2-1	TGTGCCAGCAGCCCCATCGGGAGGGCTGGAGGTGAGCAGTTCTTC	CASSPIGRAGGEQFF
NA	TRBV29-1	NA	TRBJ2-6	TGCAGCGTCGGGGGACTGTTCTCTGGGGCCAACGTCCTGACTTTC	CSVGGLFSGANVLTF
TRBD2	TRBV7-3	few	TRBJ2-7	TGTGCCAGCAGCCCAAGCGGGAGCACCTACGAGCAGTACTTC	CASSPSGSTYEQYF
NA	TRBV15	NA	TRBJ2-5	TGTGCCACCAGCAGAGGCGGGACAGCCTTGCAAGAGACCCAGTACTTC	CATSRGGTALQETQYF
TRBD2	TRBV30	few	TRBJ2-3	TGTGCCTGGAGTGTCCCAGCGGGAGCCACAGATACGCAGTATTTT	CAWSVPAGATDTQYF
NA	TRBV19	NA	TRBJ1-1	TGTGCCAGTGGCCATAACACTGAAGCTTTCTTT	CASGHNTEAFF
TRBD2	TRBV30	few	TRBJ2-7	TGTGCCTGGAGTGTTGGGCTAGCGGGAGGTCACGAGCAGTACTTC	CAWSVGLAGGHEQYF
TRBD1	TRBV5-1	few	TRBJ1-1	TGCGCCAGCAGCTCACAGGGGCAAGAAGCTTTCTTT	CASSSQGQEAFF
NA	TRBV18	few	TRBJ1-1	TGTGCCAGCTCACCACCGTCCCAGAACACTGAAGCTTTCTTT	CASSPPSQNTEAFF
TRBD2	TRBV7-9	NA	TRBJ2-1	TGTGCCAGCAGACCAACTAGCGGGAGGGCCCCCTACAATGAGCAGTTCTTC	CASRPTSGRAPYNEQFF
NA	TRBV2	few	TRBJ1-1	TGTGCCAGCAGCCGGGACTCCGACACTGAAGCTTTCTTT	CASSRDSDTEAFF
TRBD1	TRBV18	few	TRBJ2-5	TGTGCCAGCTCACCACGGGACAGACAAGAGACCCAGTACTTC	CASSPRDRQETQYF
NA	TRBV15	few	TRBJ1-2	TGTGCCACCAGCCCGCGTCACAGGGACGGCTACACCTTC	CATSPRHRDGYTF
TRBD1	TRBV11-1	few	TRBJ2-1	TGTGCCAGCAGCCAGGGACAGGTGAATGAGCAGTTCTTC	CASSQGQVNEQFF
NA	TRBV5-6	NA	TRBJ2-3	TGTGCCAGCAGCTTGGGAGCCGGCGGCGCAGATACGCAGTATTTT	CASSLGAGGADTQYF
NA	TRBV14	few	TRBJ1-5	TGTGCCAGCAGCCGGCTAGAGGGACAGCCCCAGCATTTT	CASSRLEGQPQHF
NA	TRBV28	NA	TRBJ2-6	TGTGCCAGCGGGAGTTGGGGCTCTGGGGCCAACGTCCTGACTTTC	CASGSWGSGANVLTF